What follows are 26 T cell receptor beta chains derived from one specimen sequenced in a study of blood T cell repertoires in COVID-19. The protocol was immunoSEQ multiplex PCR, while the TCRdb copy is restricted to in-frame clones and leaves out a portion. The sample contains 70,000 to 95,000 clones, roughly four fifths of which appear only once. Sequences were obtained from peripheral blood. Receptor source: a human donor in a cohort sampled during active COVID-19.

The chain recombines TRBV27 with TRBJ2-3; 13 bases are a match to TRBD2. J was trimmed by 7 bases and V by 5 bases; bases with no gene match: 6. The CDR3 runs to 15 residues. Germline CDR1 reads MNHEY; CDR2 reads SMNVEV (reference sequence). CDR3 sequence: CASSMRLAGGHTQYF. For the CDR3, the DNA is TGTGCCAGCAGTATGAGACTAGCGGGGGGACATACGCAGTATTTT.

V gene TRBV5-4 combines with J gene TRBJ2-3, with a tentative D call TRBD1 (6 bases). V was shortened by 3 bases and J by 5 bases, with 13 bases between the two germline ends. Germline V gene sequence: CDR1 SGHNT, CDR2 YYREEE (reference sequence). The CDR3 spans 14 residues. CDR3 sequence (DNA): TGTGCCAGCAGCTCCCAGGGGACCGGAGATACGCAGTATTTT. Translated: CASSSQGTGDTQYF.

Concerning this clone: One end of the junction fails to match germline, which may point to a read error. In DNA, the CDR3 is TGTGCCAGCAGTGAATCTGGCAGCGGTGTCCCGGACTTC. It codes for CASSESGSGVPDF. This rearrangement joins TRBV6-1 to TRBJ2-5, with D tentatively TRBD2 (5 bases). Germline V lookup: CDR1 MNHNS, CDR2 SASEGT. CDR3 size: 13 residues.

This chain uses TRBV7-2 with TRBJ1-5, with TRBD1 matching over 8 bases. The CDR3 sequence is 14 residues long. Germline-derived CDR1 and CDR2 are SGHTA and FQGNSA. With 5 bases clipped from V and 6 bases from J, the junction kept 6 bases outside the gene matches. The CDR3 sequence is CASSPDRGGQPQHF. In DNA form, the CDR3 reads TGTGCCAGCAGCCCAGACAGGGGAGGTCAGCCCCAGCATTTT.

This chain uses TRBV28 with TRBJ1-2; a possible D gene is TRBD1 (5 bases). This CDR3 has 13 amino acids. Looked up from germline, CDR1 is MDHEN and CDR2 is SYDVKM. V was shortened by 2 bases and J by 4 bases, with 8 bases between the two germline ends. The CDR3 loop is CASSLAQVYGYTF. The CDR3 DNA reads TGTGCCAGCAGTTTAGCACAGGTCTATGGCTACACCTTC.

The CDR3 is CASSSQRGRSEQFF. DNA for the CDR3: TGTGCCAGCAGTTCACAGCGGGGGAGGAGTGAGCAGTTCTTC. The chain recombines TRBV27 with TRBJ2-1; TRBD2 matches 8 bases. V lost 4 bases to trimming and J lost 9 bases; unmatched junction nucleotides: 8. In germline, CDR1 is MNHEY, CDR2 SMNVEV (reference sequence). The CDR3 is 14 amino acids.

This sequence joins TRBV30 and TRBJ1-5; a possible D gene is TRBD1 (6 bases). Trimming cost V 0 bases and J 7 bases, with 10 bases left between them. Germline V gene data show CDR1 as GTSNPN and CDR2 as SVGIG (reference sequence). There are 13 residues in the CDR3. DNA for the CDR3: TGTGCCTGGAGTGTAGGGGGTTTCCAGCCCCAGCATTTT. Protein: CAWSVGGFQPQHF.

The chain combines TRBV5-1 with TRBJ2-3, with 11 nucleotides matching TRBD2. In germline, CDR1 is SGHRS, CDR2 YFSETQ. The junction had 7 bases not matched to a gene; V was cut back by 6 bases and J by 4 bases. CDR3 length: 15 amino acids. In DNA, the CDR3 is TGCGCCAGCACCCCTAGCGGGGGGTTGGCAGATACGCAGTATTTT. Its protein product is CASTPSGGLADTQYF. Looking up the rest from reference TRBV5-1 and TRBJ2-3 gives the full variable domain: KAGVTQTPRYLIKTRGQQVTLSCSPISGHRSVSWYQQTPGQGLQFLFEYFSETQRNKGNFPGRFSGRQFSNSRSEMNVSTLELGDSALYLCASTPSGGLADTQYFGPGTRLTVL.

This clone has more than one count but fewer than ten. J is TRBJ1-4 and V is TRBV3-1 (or the pseudogene TRBV3-2); the D gene is possibly TRBD1 (6 bases). The V end lost 5 bases, the J end lost 8 bases, and 15 bases lay between the germline ends. The CDR3 has 14 residues. Germline lookup yields CDR1 LGHDT and CDR2 YNNKEL (reference sequence). The CDR3 sequence is CASSFSGEGEKLFF. DNA of the CDR3: TGTGCCAGCAGCTTTTCAGGGGAGGGGGAAAAACTGTTTTTT.

This clone appeared once. This CDR3 reads CSVRSHRSYEQYF. The CDR3 nucleotides read TGCAGCGTTCGATCACACCGATCCTACGAGCAGTACTTC. The chain couples TRBV29-1 to TRBJ2-7; D is unclear. Between the trimmed V and J ends, which lost 5 bases and 1 base, there was a span of 12 bases. The CDR3 loop spans 13 amino acids. Germline V gene data show CDR1 as SQVTM and CDR2 as ANQGSEA.

V is TRBV12-3 or TRBV12-4 and J is TRBJ2-7; D might be TRBD2 (6 bases). The V end lost 5 bases, the J end lost 4 bases, and 12 bases lay between the germline ends. The CDR3 is 13 residues long. CDR3 loop: CASSPSGGYEQYF. In DNA form, the CDR3 reads TGTGCCAGCAGTCCTTCCGGGGGATACGAGCAGTACTTC.

The chain recombines TRBV5-1 with TRBJ1-1; D call uncertain. The germline V gene encodes CDR1 SGHRS and CDR2 YFSETQ. Trimming pared 3 bases from V and 4 bases from J, leaving 16 bases between. The CDR3 totals 15 residues. The CDR3 region has the DNA TGCGCCAGCAGCTCCGACCTCATGTCGGGCACTGAAGCTTTCTTT. Translating gives CASSSDLMSGTEAFF.

This clone turned up a few times. The rearrangement links TRBV5-4 to TRBJ1-3, with a weak D call TRBD1 (6 bases). Per germline, CDR1 SGHNT and CDR2 YYREEE (reference sequence). The CDR3 is 13 amino acids. Trimming stripped 4 bases from V and 4 bases from J, with 9 bases between. CDR3 protein: CASSRGSGNTIYF. CDR3 coding DNA: TGTGCCAGCAGCAGGGGGTCAGGAAACACCATATATTTT.

This chain joins TRBV7-4 and TRBJ1-5; D may be TRBD1 (5 bases). The V end was cut by 2 bases, the J end by 2 bases, with 10 bases between. The CDR3 spans 15 residues. CDR1 is SGHVT and CDR2 is SQSDAQ in the germline V gene. CDR3 region: CASSLRGRGNQPQHF. The DNA for the CDR3 is TGTGCCAGCAGCTTAAGGGGCAGAGGCAATCAGCCCCAGCATTTT.

J is TRBJ1-3 and V is TRBV27; 8 bases fit TRBD1. Germline V CDR1 and CDR2: MNHEY, SMNVEV (reference sequence). The V gene end was trimmed by 6 bases and the J gene end by 1 base; junction bases not matched to a gene: 5. There are 15 residues in the CDR3. CDR3 nucleotides: TGTGCCAGCAGGGGACGGACAGGGTCTGGAAACACCATATATTTT. Translation: CASRGRTGSGNTIYF.

V and J are TRBV18 and TRBJ2-1; possibly TRBD1 for D (5 bases). This CDR3 is built from 17 residues. The germline gives CDR1 KGHSH, CDR2 LQKENI. Trimming pared 0 bases from V and 8 bases from J, leaving 20 bases between. The chain's CDR3 is CASSPPNSQGTKDEQFF. For the CDR3, the DNA is TGTGCCAGCTCACCACCGAATAGTCAGGGTACTAAGGATGAGCAGTTCTTC.

The chain links TRBV7-6 to TRBJ2-1; possible D gene TRBD1, 5 bases. Deletions cut 5 bases from V and 4 bases from J, with 18 bases between. The CDR3 covers 16 residues. The germline gives CDR1 SGHVS, CDR2 FNYEAQ. For the CDR3, the DNA is TGTGCCAGCAGCGCCCTTCAGGGTAGTTCATACAATGAGCAGTTCTTC. Translating gives CASSALQGSSYNEQFF.

The chain is built from TRBV7-6 and TRBJ2-1; the D gene is possibly TRBD1 (5 bases). Germline-derived CDR1 and CDR2 are SGHVS and FNYEAQ. Trimming stripped 5 bases from V and 5 bases from J, with 10 bases between. CDR3 length: 13 residues. CDR3 in amino acids: CASSPGWNNEQFF. In DNA, the CDR3 is TGTGCCAGCAGCCCAGGGTGGAACAATGAGCAGTTCTTC.

The chain joins TRBV10-3 to TRBJ1-1, with D tentatively TRBD1 (5 bases). V was shortened by 0 bases and J by 4 bases, with 18 bases between the two germline ends. The CDR3 runs 17 residues. Germline lookup yields CDR1 ENHRY and CDR2 SYGVKD. CDR3 residues: CAISESRTSDSSTEAFF. CDR3 nucleotides: TGTGCCATCAGTGAGTCACGGACATCAGACTCGAGCACTGAAGCTTTCTTT.

This chain connects TRBV24-1 to TRBJ2-7; 7 positions agree with TRBD1. Germline V gives CDR1 KGHDR, CDR2 SFDVKD. The CDR3 runs 15 residues. The V segment lost 4 bases and the J segment 3 bases; nucleotides outside the gene matches: 8. The CDR3 DNA follows: TGTGCCACCAGTGACGGCCTCCGGGACAGCTACGAGCAGTACTTC. This encodes CATSDGLRDSYEQYF.

CDR3 nucleotides: TGTGCCCCCAAGCCTCGGGGAGATACGCAGTATTTT. This sequence encodes CAPKPRGDTQYF. The gene calls are TRBV2 and TRBJ2-3; possible D gene TRBD2, 5 bases. The CDR3 sequence is 12 residues long. CDR1 is SNHLY and CDR2 is FYNNEI in the germline V gene. V was clipped by 11 bases and J by 5 bases, with 14 bases between them.

This chain uses TRBV27 with TRBJ1-2, with 7 bases lining up with TRBD1. Trimming at V came to 5 bases and at J to 0 bases, leaving 12 bases not matched to a gene. CDR1 and CDR2 from the germline V gene are MNHEY and SMNVEV (reference sequence). The CDR3 spans 17 residues. CDR3 region: CASSLTRGQLANYGYTF. In nucleotides, the CDR3 is TGTGCCAGCAGTCTAACCAGGGGACAGTTAGCTAACTATGGCTACACCTTC.

This chain connects TRBV5-6 to TRBJ2-5; 9 bases are shared with TRBD1. The CDR3 is 16 amino acids. Trimming at V came to 4 bases and at J to 3 bases, leaving 10 bases not matched to a gene. Germline V gene data show CDR1 as SGHDT and CDR2 as YYEEEE. The CDR3 reads CASSPYRGRMEETQYF. Written as DNA, the CDR3 is TGTGCCAGCAGCCCATACAGGGGGCGGATGGAAGAGACCCAGTACTTC.

The rearrangement joins TRBV7-9 to TRBJ2-6, with TRBD1 identical over 9 bases. Germline lookup yields CDR1 SEHNR and CDR2 FQNEAQ (reference sequence). Trimming cost V 5 bases and J 0 bases; bases outside gene matches: 11. CDR3 length: 19 residues. CDR3 bases: TGTGCCAGCAGCAATCGGGGGAGGACAGGGGACTCTGGGGCCAACGTCCTGACTTTC. It encodes CASSNRGRTGDSGANVLTF.

V gene TRBV11-2 combines with J gene TRBJ1-6; TRBD1 is a possible D gene (6 bases). There are 16 residues in the CDR3. V was shortened by 5 bases and J by 7 bases, with 18 bases between the two germline ends. CDR1 is SGHAT and CDR2 is FQNNGV in the germline V gene. The CDR3 reads CASSVIPGAFNSPLHF. The CDR3 bases are TGTGCCAGCAGCGTCATCCCAGGGGCCTTCAATTCACCCCTCCACTTT.

For this clone: The junction departs from germline at one end; a sequencing error may be responsible. V is TRBV7-7 and J is TRBJ2-3; 9 bases match TRBD2. This CDR3 contains 16 residues. Germline V gene data show CDR1 as SSHAT and CDR2 as FNYEAQ (reference sequence). The CDR3 region is CASSPGAGGLTDTQYF. CDR3 DNA sequence: TGTGCTAGCAGCCCCGGGGCGGGGGGGCTTACAGATACGCAGTATTTT.